This T cell receptor (beta chain) was captured by sequencing in a study of CD8 T cells in ankylosing spondylitis (dated by TCRdb to 2015 to 2018). Background for the entire study: T cell receptor beta repertoires were profiled in healthy donors and ankylosing spondylitis patients so that disease-linked TCR variants could be found. Peripheral blood was sampled, and synovial fluid was additionally collected from ankylosing spondylitis patients. The whole study cohort included 108 healthy donors and 20 to 30 ankylosing spondylitis patients. Study-wide conclusions, independent of this receptor: The disease-linked clones had a CD8+ phenotype and were found at relatively low frequencies in peripheral blood. Some of the motif variants had been reported before in the synovial fluid and blood of reactive arthritis patients, a finding that suggests common disease-initiation mechanisms. A TCR beta motif of several highly homologous amino acid variants appeared characteristic of blood from ankylosing spondylitis patients. According to the report, matched synovial fluid samples from ankylosing spondylitis patients were significantly enriched for the disease-linked clones.

Reading the germline V gene gives CDR1 SGHDT and CDR2 YYEEEE. V gives up 3 bases and J gives up 2 bases, and the segment between their germline ends measures 12 bases. Its CDR3 holds 14 amino acids, cysteine through phenylalanine. Left in the record is the CDR3 DNA by itself, 42 bases read in frame from the first base. TCRdb names Illumina HiSeq 2500 as the instrument used. Quantitative 5'-RACE with molecular barcodes was the method used to prepare the TCR beta libraries. The paper's data handling went like this. To identify disease-linked TCR variants, a new computational method was used, one built on a probabilistic model of VDJ rearrangement. Starting from the raw public reads, TCRdb applied fastp trimming at Q25, assembled clones with MiXCR and retained in-frame beta chains. CDR3 protein duplicates are merged, each entry listing the most common genes and DNA. The V and J calls were not made by the authors but by TCRdb's processing. A total of around 890,000 distinct CDR3 sequences appear in this sample, 12% of them only once. In total, the top ten clones hold approximately 0.46% of the sample.

This clonotype was recorded once. Its antigen remains unidentified. Base qualities were left out, and no much larger clone turns up one base away. Support from one read is weak. The chain employs TRBV5-6 and TRBJ2-7; TRBD2 is a weak D gene call, 6 bases matching. The sample consisted of blood, either unsorted or a sorted T cell fraction (not recorded which). The sequence was collected from a male donor with ankylosing spondylitis. The CDR3 region has the sequence CASSSGLITYEQYF. The DNA is TGTGCCAGCAGCTCGGGACTCATCACCTACGAGCAGTACTTC.